These T cell receptor beta chains were read from a single sample in a study of identifying expanded T cells in peripheral blood. The repertoire was sequenced with immunoSEQ multiplex PCR; TCRdb's copy has only in-frame clones and lacks some. Of under 150,000 clones in the sample, 75% to 90% were seen once. Sequenced material: blood. These TCRs come from a person aged 18 to 75 in good health. Each CDR3 is given with its conserved first and last residue. The order of the fields is D gene, J gene, V gene, clone size, CDR3 protein, CDR3 DNA. A D gene is named only where the DNA matches it firmly. Size is stated for part of the rows, as once, few or many counts, or as a class when the clone is expanded.

D: NA; J: TRBJ1-5; V: TRBV6-6; size: NA; CDR3: CASSYSVNQPQHF; DNA: TGTGCCAGCAGTTACTCGGTGAATCAGCCCCAGCATTTT
D: NA; J: TRBJ2-3; V: TRBV25-1; size: NA; CDR3: CASSGADYTDTQYF; DNA: TGTGCCAGCAGTGGTGCTGATTACACAGATACGCAGTATTTT
D: TRBD1; J: TRBJ1-4; V: TRBV7-2; size: NA; CDR3: CASSLRQGLGEKLFF; DNA: TGTGCCAGCAGCCTGCGACAGGGACTCGGGGAAAAACTGTTTTTT
D: TRBD1; J: TRBJ1-1; V: TRBV6-1; size: NA; CDR3: CASSSETGLTEAFF; DNA: TGTGCCAGCAGTTCAGAGACAGGGCTAACTGAAGCTTTCTTT
D: NA; J: TRBJ2-1; V: TRBV2; size: NA; CDR3: CASKGESSYNEQFF; DNA: TGTGCCAGCAAGGGGGAGAGCTCCTACAATGAGCAGTTCTTC
D: TRBD2; J: TRBJ2-2; V: TRBV5-4; size: NA; CDR3: CASSTASGRNTGELFF; DNA: TGTGCCAGCAGCACTGCTAGCGGGAGGAACACCGGGGAGCTGTTTTTT
D: TRBD1; J: TRBJ1-5; V: TRBV2; size: NA; CDR3: CASTYGTADQPQHF; DNA: TGTGCCAGCACCTACGGGACAGCAGATCAGCCCCAGCATTTT
D: NA; J: TRBJ2-2; V: TRBV7-2; size: NA; CDR3: CASSQHKAGGQSAGELFF; DNA: TGTGCCAGCAGCCAACACAAGGCTGGGGGGCAATCAGCTGGGGAGCTGTTTTTT
D: NA; J: TRBJ1-1; V: TRBV6-4; size: NA; CDR3: CASRLEMNTEAFF; DNA: TGTGCCAGCAGACTCGAGATGAACACTGAAGCTTTCTTT
D: NA; J: TRBJ2-5; V: TRBV29-1; size: NA; CDR3: CSVEGLQTQYF; DNA: TGCAGCGTTGAGGGCTTGCAGACCCAGTACTTC
D: TRBD2; J: TRBJ2-1; V: TRBV7-2; size: NA; CDR3: CASSLFAGGGEQFF; DNA: TGTGCCAGCAGCTTATTTGCGGGGGGCGGGGAGCAGTTCTTC
D: TRBD1; J: TRBJ2-2; V: TRBV5-1; size: NA; CDR3: CASSFRDSGELFF; DNA: TGCGCCAGCAGCTTCCGGGACAGCGGGGAGCTGTTTTTT
D: TRBD1; J: TRBJ2-3; V: TRBV5-6; size: NA; CDR3: CASSWAGTGGTDTQYF; DNA: TGTGCCAGCAGCTGGGCCGGGACAGGGGGCACAGATACGCAGTATTTT
D: NA; J: TRBJ2-7; V: TRBV10-3; size: few; CDR3: CAISGGDSIAYEQYF; DNA: TGTGCCATCAGTGGGGGGGACAGTATAGCCTACGAGCAGTACTTC
D: NA; J: TRBJ1-5; V: TRBV5-5; size: NA; CDR3: CASSLWTDSNQPQHF; DNA: TGTGCCAGCAGCTTGTGGACAGATAGCAATCAGCCCCAGCATTTT
D: NA; J: TRBJ1-4; V: TRBV28; size: NA; CDR3: CASRDSREKLFF; DNA: TGTGCCAGCAGGGACAGTAGGGAAAAACTGTTTTTT
D: TRBD1; J: TRBJ2-3; V: TRBV6-5; size: NA; CDR3: CASSYSGGSTDTQYF; DNA: TGTGCCAGCAGTTACTCAGGGGGCAGCACAGATACGCAGTATTTT
D: TRBD1; J: TRBJ2-1; V: TRBV29-1; size: NA; CDR3: CSSRQGYNEQFF; DNA: TGCAGCTCCCGACAGGGGTACAATGAGCAGTTCTTC
D: NA; J: TRBJ1-2; V: TRBV7-3; size: NA; CDR3: CASSLIEGYGYTF; DNA: TGTGCCAGCAGCTTAATAGAGGGCTATGGCTACACCTTC
D: NA; J: TRBJ1-1; V: TRBV7-2; size: NA; CDR3: CASSPRTEAFF; DNA: TGTGCCAGCAGCCCCAGAACCGAAGCTTTCTTT
D: NA; J: TRBJ1-5; V: TRBV4-1; size: few; CDR3: CASSQDVQANQPQHF; DNA: TGCGCCAGCAGCCAAGATGTACAGGCTAATCAGCCCCAGCATTTT
D: NA; J: TRBJ2-3; V: TRBV9; size: NA; CDR3: CASSVGVTDTQYF; DNA: TGTGCCAGCAGCGTGGGTGTAACAGATACGCAGTATTTT
D: NA; J: TRBJ2-1; V: TRBV11-2; size: NA; CDR3: CASSLTLGGSSYNEQFF; DNA: TGTGCCAGCAGCTTAACTCTTGGCGGGTCCTCCTACAATGAGCAGTTCTTC
D: NA; J: TRBJ2-3; V: TRBV4-2; size: NA; CDR3: CASSQALVADTQYF; DNA: TGTGCCAGCAGCCAAGCCCTGGTTGCAGATACGCAGTATTTT
D: NA; J: TRBJ1-5; V: TRBV27; size: NA; CDR3: CASSPAERRGPQHF; DNA: TGTGCCAGCAGCCCTGCCGAGCGGCGGGGGCCCCAGCATTTT
D: TRBD2; J: TRBJ2-1; V: TRBV25-1; size: once; CDR3: CASSTGLAGGNEQFF; DNA: TGTGCCAGCAGTACGGGACTAGCGGGGGGCAATGAGCAGTTCTTC
D: NA; J: TRBJ1-4; V: TRBV19; size: few; CDR3: CASSWGTTTNEKLFF; DNA: TGTGCCAGTAGTTGGGGGACAACAACTAATGAAAAACTGTTTTTT